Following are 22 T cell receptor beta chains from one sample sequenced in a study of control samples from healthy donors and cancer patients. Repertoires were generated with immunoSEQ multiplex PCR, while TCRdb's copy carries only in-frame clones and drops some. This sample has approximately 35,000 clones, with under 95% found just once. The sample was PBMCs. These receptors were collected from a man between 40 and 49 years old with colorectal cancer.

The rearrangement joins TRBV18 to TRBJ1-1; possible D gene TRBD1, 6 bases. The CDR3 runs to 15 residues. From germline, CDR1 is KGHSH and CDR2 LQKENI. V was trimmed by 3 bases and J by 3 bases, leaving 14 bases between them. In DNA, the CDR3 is TGTGCCAGCTCACCCAACACAGGGCGAGACACTGAAGCTTTCTTT. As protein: CASSPNTGRDTEAFF.

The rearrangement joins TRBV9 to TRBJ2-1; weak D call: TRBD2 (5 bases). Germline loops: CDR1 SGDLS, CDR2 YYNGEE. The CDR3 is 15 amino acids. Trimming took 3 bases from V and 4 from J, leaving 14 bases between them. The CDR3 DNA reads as TGTGCCAGCAGCGCTTGGACGGGAAAATACAATGAGCAGTTCTTC. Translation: CASSAWTGKYNEQFF.

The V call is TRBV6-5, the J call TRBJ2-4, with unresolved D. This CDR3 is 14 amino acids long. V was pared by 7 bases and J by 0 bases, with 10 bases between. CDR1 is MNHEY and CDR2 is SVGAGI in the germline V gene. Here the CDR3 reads CASTARLAKNIQYF. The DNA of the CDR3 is TGTGCCAGCACAGCGAGACTAGCCAAAAACATTCAGTACTTC.

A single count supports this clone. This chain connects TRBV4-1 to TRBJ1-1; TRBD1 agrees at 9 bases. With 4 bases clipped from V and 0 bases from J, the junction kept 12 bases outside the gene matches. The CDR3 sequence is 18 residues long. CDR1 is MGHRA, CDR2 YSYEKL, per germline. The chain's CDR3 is CASSPLRQGVNMNTEAFF. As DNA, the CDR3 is TGCGCCAGCAGCCCGCTACGACAGGGGGTGAACATGAACACTGAAGCTTTCTTT.

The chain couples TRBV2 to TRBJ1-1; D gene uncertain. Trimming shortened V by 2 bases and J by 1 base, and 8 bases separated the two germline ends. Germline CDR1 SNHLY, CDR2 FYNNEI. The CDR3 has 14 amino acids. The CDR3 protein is CASSELVQNTEAFF. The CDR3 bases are TGTGCCAGCAGTGAATTGGTGCAGAACACTGAAGCTTTCTTT.

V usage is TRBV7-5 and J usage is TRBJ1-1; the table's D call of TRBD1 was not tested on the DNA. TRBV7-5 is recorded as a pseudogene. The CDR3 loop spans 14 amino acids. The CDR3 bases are TGTGCCAGAAGCTTAGGACAGAGGATAGCTGAAGCTTTCTTT. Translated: CARSLGQRIAEAFF.

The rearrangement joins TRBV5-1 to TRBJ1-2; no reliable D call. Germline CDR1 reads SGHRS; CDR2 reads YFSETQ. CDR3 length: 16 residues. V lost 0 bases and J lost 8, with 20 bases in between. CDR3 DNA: TGCGCCAGCAGCTTGGGGCCCGGTGAAGGGAAAGGAGGCTACACCTTC. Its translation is CASSLGPGEGKGGYTF.

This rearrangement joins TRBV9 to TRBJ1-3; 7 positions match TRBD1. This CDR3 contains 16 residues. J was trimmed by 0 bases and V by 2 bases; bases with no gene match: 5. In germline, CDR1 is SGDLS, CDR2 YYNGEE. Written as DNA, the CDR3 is TGTGCCAGCAGCGTCGCCGGGACAGTCTCTGGAAACACCATATATTTT. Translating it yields CASSVAGTVSGNTIYF.

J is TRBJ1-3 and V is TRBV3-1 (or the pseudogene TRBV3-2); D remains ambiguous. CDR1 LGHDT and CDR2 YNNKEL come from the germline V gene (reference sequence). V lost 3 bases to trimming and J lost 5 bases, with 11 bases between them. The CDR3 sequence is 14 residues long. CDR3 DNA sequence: TGTGCCAGCAGCCATCCTCGGGAGAGAAACACCATATATTTT. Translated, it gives CASSHPRERNTIYF.

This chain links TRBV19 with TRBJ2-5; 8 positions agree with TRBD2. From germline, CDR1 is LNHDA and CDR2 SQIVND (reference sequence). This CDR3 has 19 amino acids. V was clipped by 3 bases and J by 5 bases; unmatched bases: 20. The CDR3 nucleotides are TGTGCCAGTAGTATTTCTGGGGTTGTGGCGGGGGGCTCAATGGAGACCCAGTACTTC. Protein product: CASSISGVVAGGSMETQYF.

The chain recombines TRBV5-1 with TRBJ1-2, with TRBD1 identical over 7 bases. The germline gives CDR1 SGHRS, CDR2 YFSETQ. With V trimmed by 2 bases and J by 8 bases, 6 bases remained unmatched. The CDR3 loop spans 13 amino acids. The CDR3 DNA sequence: TGCGCCAGCAGCTTCACAGGGGACGGCGGCTACACCTTC. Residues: CASSFTGDGGYTF.

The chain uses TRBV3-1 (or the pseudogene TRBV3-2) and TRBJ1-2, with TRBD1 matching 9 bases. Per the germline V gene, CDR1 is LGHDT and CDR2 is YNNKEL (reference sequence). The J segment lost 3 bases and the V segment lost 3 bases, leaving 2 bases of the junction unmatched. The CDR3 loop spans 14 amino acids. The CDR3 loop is CASSQRDRDYGYTF. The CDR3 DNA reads TGTGCCAGCAGCCAGAGGGACAGGGACTATGGCTACACCTTC.

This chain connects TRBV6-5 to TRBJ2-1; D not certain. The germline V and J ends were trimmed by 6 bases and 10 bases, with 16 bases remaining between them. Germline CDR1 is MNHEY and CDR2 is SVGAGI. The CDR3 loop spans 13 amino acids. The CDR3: CASSLLSSGEQFF. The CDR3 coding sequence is TGTGCCAGCAGCCTCCTATCCTCAGGAGAGCAGTTCTTC.

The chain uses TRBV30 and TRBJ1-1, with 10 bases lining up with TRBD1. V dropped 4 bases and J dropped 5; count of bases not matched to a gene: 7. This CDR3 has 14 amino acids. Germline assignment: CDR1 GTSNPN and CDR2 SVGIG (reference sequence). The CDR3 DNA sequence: TGTGCCTGGACGCGACAGGGGGCCGGGACTGAAGCTTTCTTT. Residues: CAWTRQGAGTEAFF.

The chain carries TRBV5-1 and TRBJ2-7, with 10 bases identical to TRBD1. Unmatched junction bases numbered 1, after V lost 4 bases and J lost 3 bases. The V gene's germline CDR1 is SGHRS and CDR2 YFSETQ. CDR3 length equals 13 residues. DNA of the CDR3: TGCGCCAGCAGCCGGGACAGGGGCTACGAGCAGTACTTC. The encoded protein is CASSRDRGYEQYF.

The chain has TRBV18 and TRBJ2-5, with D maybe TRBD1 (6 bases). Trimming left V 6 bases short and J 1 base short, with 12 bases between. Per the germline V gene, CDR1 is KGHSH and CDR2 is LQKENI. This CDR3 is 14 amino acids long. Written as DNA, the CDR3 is TGTGCCAGCTCCCTATCAGGGGCCCAAGAGACCCAGTACTTC. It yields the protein CASSLSGAQETQYF.

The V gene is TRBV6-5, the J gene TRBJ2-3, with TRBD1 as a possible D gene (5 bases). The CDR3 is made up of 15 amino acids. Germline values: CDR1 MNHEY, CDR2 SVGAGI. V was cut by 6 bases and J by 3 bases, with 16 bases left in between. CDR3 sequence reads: CASRNQGLRTDTQYF. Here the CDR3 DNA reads TGTGCCAGCAGGAATCAGGGTCTACGGACAGATACGCAGTATTTT.

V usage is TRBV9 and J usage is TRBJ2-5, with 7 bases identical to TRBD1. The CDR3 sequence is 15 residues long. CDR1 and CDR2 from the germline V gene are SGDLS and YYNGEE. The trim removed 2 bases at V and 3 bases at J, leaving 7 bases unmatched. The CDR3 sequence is CASSVGGRGKETQYF. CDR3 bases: TGTGCCAGCAGCGTTGGGGGCAGGGGGAAAGAGACCCAGTACTTC.

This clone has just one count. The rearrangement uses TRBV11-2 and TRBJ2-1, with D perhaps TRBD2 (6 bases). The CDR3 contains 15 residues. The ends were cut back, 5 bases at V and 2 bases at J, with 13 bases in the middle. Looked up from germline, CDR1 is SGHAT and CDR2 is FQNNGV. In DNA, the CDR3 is TGTGCCAGCAGCCCCGCCGGGGGAACCTACAATGAGCAGTTCTTC. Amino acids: CASSPAGGTYNEQFF.

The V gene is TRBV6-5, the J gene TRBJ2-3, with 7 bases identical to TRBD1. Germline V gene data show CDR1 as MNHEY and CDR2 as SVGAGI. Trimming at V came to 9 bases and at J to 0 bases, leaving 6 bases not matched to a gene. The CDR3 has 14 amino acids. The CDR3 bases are TGTGCCAGTACAGGGGAGCTTAGCACAGATACGCAGTATTTT. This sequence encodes CASTGELSTDTQYF.

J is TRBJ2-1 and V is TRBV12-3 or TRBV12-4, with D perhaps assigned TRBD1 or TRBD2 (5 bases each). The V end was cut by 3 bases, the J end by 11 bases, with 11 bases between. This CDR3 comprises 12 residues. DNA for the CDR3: TGTGCCAGCAGTTTTTCGGGGCGGAAGCAGTTCTTC. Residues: CASSFSGRKQFF.

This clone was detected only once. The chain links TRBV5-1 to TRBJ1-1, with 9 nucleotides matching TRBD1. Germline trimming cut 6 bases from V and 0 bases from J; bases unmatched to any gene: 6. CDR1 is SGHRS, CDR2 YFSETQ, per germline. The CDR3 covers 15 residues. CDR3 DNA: TGCGCCAGCACGGGGACAGGGAATATGAACACTGAAGCTTTCTTT. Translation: CASTGTGNMNTEAFF.